Each of the 13 T cell receptor beta chains below was sequenced from the same sample in a study of blood T cell repertoires in COVID-19. Profiled with immunoSEQ multiplex PCR; TCRdb holds only in-frame clones, not every one. The data show over 250,000 clones, over 80% seen once. The sequenced sample was peripheral blood. These TCRs come from a woman aged 70 to 79 with COVID-19, enrolled during active disease.

The rearrangement joins TRBV5-1 to TRBJ1-3; D is undetermined. V lost 4 bases to trimming and J lost 0 bases, with 14 bases between them. Germline CDR1 is SGHRS and CDR2 is YFSETQ. This CDR3 is 16 amino acids long. This CDR3 reads CASSPGSEISGNTIYF. CDR3 coding DNA: TGCGCCAGCAGCCCCGGGAGCGAAATCTCTGGAAACACCATATATTTT.

CDR3: CASSQSVTGGEETQYF. For the CDR3, the DNA is TGTGCCAGCAGCCAATCGGTGACAGGGGGCGAGGAGACCCAGTACTTC. The chain uses TRBV16 and TRBJ2-5; TRBD1 aligns across 10 bases. This CDR3 spans 16 amino acids. The germline V gene encodes CDR1 KGHSY and CDR2 FQNENV. With V trimmed by 0 bases and J by 5 bases, 6 bases remained unmatched.

V gene TRBV11-3 combines with J gene TRBJ2-7; 9 bases fit TRBD2. This CDR3 comprises 15 residues. Germline V gives CDR1 SGHNT, CDR2 YENEEA. After removal of 8 bases from V and 2 bases from J, the junction contained 10 bases not matched to a gene. The CDR3: CASGLAGNGAYEQYF. In DNA, the CDR3 is TGTGCCAGCGGTCTAGCGGGAAACGGGGCCTACGAGCAGTACTTC.

The rearrangement joins TRBV11-3 to TRBJ2-2, with 7 nucleotides matching TRBD1. This CDR3 is built from 15 residues. The germline V gene has CDR1 SGHNT and CDR2 YENEEA. V shed 1 base, J shed 6 bases, and the junction held 5 bases outside the gene matches. The CDR3 bases are TGTGCCAGCAGCTTAGGAGGACAGGTGCCCGGGGAGCTGTTTTTT. Translated: CASSLGGQVPGELFF.

The genes are TRBV3-1 (or the pseudogene TRBV3-2) and TRBJ1-1, with D perhaps matching TRBD1 (5 bases). This CDR3 has 15 residues. V was cut by 1 base and J by 7 bases, with 16 bases left in between. In germline, CDR1 is LGHDT, CDR2 YNNKEL (reference sequence). CDR3 coding DNA: TGTGCCAGCAGCCAAGGCCGGGACTATCTGGGTGAAGCTTTCTTT. Translation gives CASSQGRDYLGEAFF.

V gene TRBV6-2 or TRBV6-3 combines with J gene TRBJ2-4; 11 nucleotides agree with TRBD2. The CDR3 runs 15 residues. Losses at the gene ends were 3 bases for V and 6 bases for J; bases not matched to a gene: 4. Germline assignment: CDR1 MNHEY and CDR2 SVGEGT. In DNA form, the CDR3 reads TGTGCCAGCAGTTATAACGGACTAGCGGGAAACATTCAGTACTTC. Translation gives CASSYNGLAGNIQYF.

The chain combines TRBV6-4 with TRBJ1-4; TRBD1 matches 7 bases. V trimming: 2 bases; J trimming: 8 bases; junction bases outside the gene matches: 14. The CDR3 loop spans 17 amino acids. Germline lookup yields CDR1 MRHNA and CDR2 SNTAGT. CDR3 bases: TGTGCCAGCAGTGACGACCCGACAGGGAAACGGGACGAAAAACTGTTTTTT. This encodes CASSDDPTGKRDEKLFF.

This chain joins TRBV7-3 and TRBJ2-1, with 14 bases that match TRBD2. This CDR3 comprises 15 residues. V shed 4 bases, J shed 6 bases, and the junction held 2 bases outside the gene matches. Germline CDR1 and CDR2: SGHTA and FQGTGA. CDR3 nucleotide sequence: TGTGCCAGCAGCTCGACTAGCGGGAGGGGCAATGAGCAGTTCTTC. Amino acids: CASSSTSGRGNEQFF.

The genes are TRBV7-2 and TRBJ2-7; D may be TRBD2 (6 bases). The CDR3 extends over 14 amino acids. Germline V gene sequence: CDR1 SGHTA, CDR2 FQGNSA. The germline V and J ends were trimmed by 5 bases and 2 bases, with 13 bases remaining between them. The CDR3: CASSDTGLPYEQYF. CDR3 nucleotide sequence: TGTGCCAGCAGCGACACGGGACTTCCCTACGAGCAGTACTTC.

V usage is TRBV5-1 and J usage is TRBJ1-4, with D tentatively TRBD1 (6 bases). From germline, CDR1 is SGHRS and CDR2 YFSETQ. V was pared by 0 bases and J by 4 bases, with 10 bases between. This CDR3 spans 15 amino acids. This chain's CDR3 is CASSLGDTINEKLFF. The CDR3 region has the DNA TGCGCCAGCAGCTTGGGGGACACGATTAATGAAAAACTGTTTTTT.

This chain connects TRBV18 to TRBJ2-3; D gene unclear. The V end was cut by 3 bases, the J end by 1 base, with 8 bases between. CDR3 length equals 14 residues. In germline, CDR1 is KGHSH, CDR2 LQKENI. CDR3 amino acids: CASSPSRGTDTQYF. CDR3 nucleotide sequence: TGTGCCAGCTCACCTTCCCGGGGCACAGATACGCAGTATTTT.

The J gene is TRBJ2-7, the V gene TRBV7-9, with TRBD2 matching 11 bases. This CDR3 comprises 17 residues. The trim removed 5 bases at V and 4 bases at J, leaving 13 bases unmatched. The germline V gene has CDR1 SEHNR and CDR2 FQNEAQ (reference sequence). The CDR3 nucleotides read TGTGCCAGCAGCCCAAGACGTAGCGGGAGGGCCGGTTACGAGCAGTACTTC. Protein: CASSPRRSGRAGYEQYF.

J is TRBJ1-5 and V is TRBV12-3 or TRBV12-4, with TRBD1 matching 8 bases. The CDR3 runs to 13 residues. Losses at the gene ends were 3 bases for V and 8 bases for J; bases not matched to a gene: 3. The CDR3 spells CASSLAGGEPQHF. Written as DNA, the CDR3 is TGTGCCAGCAGTTTGGCAGGGGGCGAGCCCCAGCATTTT.